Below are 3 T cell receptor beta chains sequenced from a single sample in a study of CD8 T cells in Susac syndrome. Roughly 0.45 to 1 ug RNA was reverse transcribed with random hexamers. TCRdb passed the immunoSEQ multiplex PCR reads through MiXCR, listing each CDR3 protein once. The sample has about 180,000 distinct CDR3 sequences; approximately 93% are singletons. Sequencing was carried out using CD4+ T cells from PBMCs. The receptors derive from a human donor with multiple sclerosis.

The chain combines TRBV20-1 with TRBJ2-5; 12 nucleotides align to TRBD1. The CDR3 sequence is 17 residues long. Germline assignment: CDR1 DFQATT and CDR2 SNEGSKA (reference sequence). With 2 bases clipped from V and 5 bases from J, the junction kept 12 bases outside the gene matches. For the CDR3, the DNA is TGCAGTGCTAGATCACCATCCGGGACAGGGGGCTTGGAGACCCAGTACTTC. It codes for CSARSPSGTGGLETQYF.

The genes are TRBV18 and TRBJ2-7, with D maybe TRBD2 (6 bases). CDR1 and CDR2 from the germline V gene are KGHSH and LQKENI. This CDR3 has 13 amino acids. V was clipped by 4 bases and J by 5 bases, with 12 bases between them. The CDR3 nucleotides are TGTGCCAGCTCACGGGGACTCGGGGACGAGCAGTACTTC. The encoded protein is CASSRGLGDEQYF.

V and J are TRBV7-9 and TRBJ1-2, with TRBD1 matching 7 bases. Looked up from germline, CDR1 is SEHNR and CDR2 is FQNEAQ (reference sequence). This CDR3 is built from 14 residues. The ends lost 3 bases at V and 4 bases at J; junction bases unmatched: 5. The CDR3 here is CASSLGQTTYGYTF. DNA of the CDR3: TGTGCCAGCAGCTTGGGACAGACGACCTATGGCTACACCTTC.